This TCR beta chain was captured by sequencing in a study of glioma-infiltrating T cells. TCR alpha and beta CDR3 regions were amplified from RNA using iRepertoire nested multiplex PCR. In TCRdb, the multiplex PCR reads were re-called with MiXCR into one record per CDR3 protein. The sample holds about 130,000 distinct CDR3 sequences, roughly 24% seen once. The CDR3 consists of 15 residues. Trimming took 6 bases from V and 5 from J, leaving 19 bases between them. Germline V gene sequence: CDR1 MDHEN, CDR2 SYDVKM. This clonotype showed up many times. Its antigen is unidentified. Overall study results and limits: Above-expected tissue-blood divergence occurred in all gliomas, most in low-grade ones. CDR3 overlap between tissue and blood was very small.

Material: glioma tissue, nonneoplastic brain tissue, or PBMCs (not recorded which). This sequence joins TRBV28 and TRBJ1-2, with D uncertain. The origin of this receptor is a human donor with low-grade glioma or glioblastoma, undergoing nonglioma brain surgery, or in good health (not recorded which). The DNA of the CDR3 is TGTGCCAGCAGGGATAGGACGCGAGGGCCGTATGGCTACACCTTC. Its protein product is CASRDRTRGPYGYTF.